Sequencing of this T cell receptor beta chain was carried out in a study of blood T cell repertoires in COVID-19. The CDR3 is 14 residues long. Trimming cost V 5 bases and J 4 bases; bases outside gene matches: 7. CDR1 and CDR2 (germline): SGHTA, FQGNSA. The method was immunoSEQ multiplex PCR; TCRdb's version includes in-frame clones alone and lacks a portion of them. The table lists almost 250,000 clones, around nine tenths of them singletons, with around 1.7% in the top ten. The chain links TRBV7-2 to TRBJ1-1, with 7 bases that match TRBD1. The source of this sequence is a woman in her sixties who had recovered from COVID-19. The sample was peripheral blood. CDR3 sequence: CASSQNRDSTEAFF. The CDR3 DNA follows: TGTGCCAGCAGCCAAAACAGGGACAGCACTGAAGCTTTCTTT.